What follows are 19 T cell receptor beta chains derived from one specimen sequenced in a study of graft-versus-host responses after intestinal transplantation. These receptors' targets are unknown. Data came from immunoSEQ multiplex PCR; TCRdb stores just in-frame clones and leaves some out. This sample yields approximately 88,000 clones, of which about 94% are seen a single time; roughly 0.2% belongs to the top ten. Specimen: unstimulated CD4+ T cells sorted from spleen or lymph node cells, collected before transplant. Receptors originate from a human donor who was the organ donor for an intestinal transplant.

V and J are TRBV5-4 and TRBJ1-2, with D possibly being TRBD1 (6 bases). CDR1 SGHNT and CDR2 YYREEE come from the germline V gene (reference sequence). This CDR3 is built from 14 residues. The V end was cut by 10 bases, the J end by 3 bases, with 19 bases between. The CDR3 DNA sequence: TGTGCCTTTTCAGGACAGACTTTCGACTATGGCTACACCTTC. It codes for CAFSGQTFDYGYTF.

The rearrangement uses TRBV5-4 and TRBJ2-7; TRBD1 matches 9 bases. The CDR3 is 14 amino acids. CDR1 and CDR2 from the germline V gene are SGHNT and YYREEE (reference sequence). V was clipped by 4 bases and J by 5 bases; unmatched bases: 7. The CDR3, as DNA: TGTGCCAGCAGCCGGGACAGGGAGGACCACGAGCAGTACTTC. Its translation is CASSRDREDHEQYF. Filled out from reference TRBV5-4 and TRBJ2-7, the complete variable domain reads ETGVTQSPTHLIKTRGQQVTLRCSSQSGHNTVSWYQQALGQGPQFIFQYYREEENGRGNFPPRFSGLQFPNYSSELNVNALELDDSALYLCASSRDREDHEQYFGPGTRLTVT.

DNA for the CDR3: TGCGCCAGCAGCCAAGAGGTGTCGGTGCAAAAGGTCGGGGAGCTGTTTTTT. This translates into CASSQEVSVQKVGELFF. The genes are TRBV4-1 and TRBJ2-2; D not resolved. The CDR3 length is 17 residues. With 0 bases removed from V and 7 bases from J, the gap between germline ends came to 18 bases. Germline assignment: CDR1 MGHRA and CDR2 YSYEKL.

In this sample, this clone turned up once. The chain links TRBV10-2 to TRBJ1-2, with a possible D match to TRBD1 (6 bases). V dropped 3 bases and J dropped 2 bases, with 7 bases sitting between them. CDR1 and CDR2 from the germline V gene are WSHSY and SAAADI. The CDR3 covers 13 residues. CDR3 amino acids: CASSEGTNYGYTF. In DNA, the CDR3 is TGCGCCAGCAGTGAAGGGACAAACTATGGCTACACCTTC.

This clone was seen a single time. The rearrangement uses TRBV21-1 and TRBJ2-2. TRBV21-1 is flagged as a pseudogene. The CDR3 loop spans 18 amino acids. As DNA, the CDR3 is TGTGCCAGCAGACCCCCGGGATTTGACAGCCTACACACCGGGGAGCTGTTTTTT. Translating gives CASRPPGFDSLHTGELFF.

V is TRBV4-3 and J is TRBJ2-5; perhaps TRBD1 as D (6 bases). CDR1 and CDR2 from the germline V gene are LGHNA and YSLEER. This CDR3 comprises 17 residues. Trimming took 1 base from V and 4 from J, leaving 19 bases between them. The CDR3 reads CASSQGLRGGYRETQYF. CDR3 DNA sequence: TGCGCCAGCAGCCAAGGTCTACGTGGGGGCTACCGAGAGACCCAGTACTTC.

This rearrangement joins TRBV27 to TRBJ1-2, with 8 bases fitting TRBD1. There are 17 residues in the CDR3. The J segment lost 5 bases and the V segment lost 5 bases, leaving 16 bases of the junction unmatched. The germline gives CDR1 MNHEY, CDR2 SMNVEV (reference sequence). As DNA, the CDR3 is TGTGCCAGCAGTACTCAACCTTACAGGGGGTTGCGGTATGGCTACACCTTC. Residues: CASSTQPYRGLRYGYTF.

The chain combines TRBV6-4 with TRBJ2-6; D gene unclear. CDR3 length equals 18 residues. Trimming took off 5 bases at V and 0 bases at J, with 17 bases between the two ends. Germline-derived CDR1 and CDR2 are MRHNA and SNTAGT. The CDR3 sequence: CASSSDVTPNSGANVLTF. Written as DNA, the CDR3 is TGTGCCAGCAGTTCTGACGTAACCCCGAACTCTGGGGCCAACGTCCTGACTTTC.

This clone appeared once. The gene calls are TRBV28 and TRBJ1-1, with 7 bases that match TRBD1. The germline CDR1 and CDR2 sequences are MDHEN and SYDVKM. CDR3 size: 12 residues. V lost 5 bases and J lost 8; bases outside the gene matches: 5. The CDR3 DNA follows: TGTGCCAGCAGTCCCCCGGACAGGGAAGCTTTCTTT. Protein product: CASSPPDREAFF.

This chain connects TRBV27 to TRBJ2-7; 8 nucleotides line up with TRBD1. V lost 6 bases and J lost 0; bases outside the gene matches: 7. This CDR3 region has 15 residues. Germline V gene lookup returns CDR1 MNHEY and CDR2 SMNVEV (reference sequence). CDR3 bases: TGTGCCAGCAGACCCACAGGGGGTAGCTCCTACGAGCAGTACTTC. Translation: CASRPTGGSSYEQYF.

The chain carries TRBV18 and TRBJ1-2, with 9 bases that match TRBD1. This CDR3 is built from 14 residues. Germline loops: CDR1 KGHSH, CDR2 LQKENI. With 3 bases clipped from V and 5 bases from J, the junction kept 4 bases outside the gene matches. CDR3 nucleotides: TGTGCCAGCTCACCGGGACAGGGTCGGTATGGCTACACCTTC. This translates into CASSPGQGRYGYTF.

Here the CDR3 reads CASSPTSGGNTGELFF. In DNA, the CDR3 is TGCGCCAGCAGCCCAACTAGCGGGGGGAACACCGGGGAGCTGTTTTTT. The genes are TRBV5-1 and TRBJ2-2; the match to TRBD2 covers 11 bases. Germline CDR1 reads SGHRS; CDR2 reads YFSETQ. CDR3 length: 16 amino acids. Unmatched junction bases numbered 3, after V lost 4 bases and J lost 1 base. Based on the CDR3 plus reference TRBV5-1 and TRBJ2-2, the full variable domain is KAGVTQTPRYLIKTRGQQVTLSCSPISGHRSVSWYQQTPGQGLQFLFEYFSETQRNKGNFPGRFSGRQFSNSRSEMNVSTLELGDSALYLCASSPTSGGNTGELFFGEGSRLTVL.

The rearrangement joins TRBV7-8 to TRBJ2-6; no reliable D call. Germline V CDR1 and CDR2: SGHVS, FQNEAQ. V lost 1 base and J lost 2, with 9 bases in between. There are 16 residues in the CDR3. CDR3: CASSLVRLPGANVLTF. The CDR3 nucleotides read TGTGCCAGCAGCTTAGTTCGGCTTCCTGGGGCCAACGTCCTGACTTTC. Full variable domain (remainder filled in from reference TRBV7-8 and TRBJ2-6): GAGVSQSPRYKVAKRGQDVALRCDPISGHVSLFWYQQALGQGPEFLTYFQNEAQLDKSGLPSDRFFAERPEGSVSTLKIQRTQQEDSAVYLCASSLVRLPGANVLTFGAGSRLTVL.

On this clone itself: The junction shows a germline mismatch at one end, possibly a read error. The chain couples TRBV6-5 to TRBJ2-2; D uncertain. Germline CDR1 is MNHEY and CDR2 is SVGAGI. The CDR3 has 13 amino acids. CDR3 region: CAISEPNTGELFF. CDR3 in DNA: TGTGCCATCAGTGAACCTAACACCGGGGAGCTGTTTTTT.

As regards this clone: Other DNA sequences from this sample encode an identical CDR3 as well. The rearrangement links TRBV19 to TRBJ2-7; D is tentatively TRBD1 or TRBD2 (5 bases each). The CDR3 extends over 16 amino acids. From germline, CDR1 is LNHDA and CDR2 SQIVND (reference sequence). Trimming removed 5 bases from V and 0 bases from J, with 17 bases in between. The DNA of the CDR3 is TGTGCCAGTAGTGTAACCGGGACGGAGAGCTCCTACGAGCAGTACTTC. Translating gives CASSVTGTESSYEQYF. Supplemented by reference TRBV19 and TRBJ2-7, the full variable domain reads DGGITQSPKYLFRKEGQNVTLSCEQNLNHDAMYWYRQDPGQGLRLIYYSQIVNDFQKGDIAEGYSVSREKKESFPLTVTSAQKNPTAFYLCASSVTGTESSYEQYFGPGTRLTVT.

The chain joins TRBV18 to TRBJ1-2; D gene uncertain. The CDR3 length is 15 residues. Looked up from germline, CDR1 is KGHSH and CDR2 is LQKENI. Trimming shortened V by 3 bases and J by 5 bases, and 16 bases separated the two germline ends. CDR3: CASSPKDVNFYGYTF. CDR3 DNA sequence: TGTGCCAGCTCACCGAAGGACGTGAATTTTTATGGCTACACCTTC.

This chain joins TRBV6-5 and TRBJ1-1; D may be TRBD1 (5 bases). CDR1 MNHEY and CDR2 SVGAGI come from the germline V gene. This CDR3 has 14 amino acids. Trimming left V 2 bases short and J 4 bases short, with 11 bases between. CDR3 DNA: TGTGCCAGCAGTTACCTGGGCAGGGCCACTGAAGCTTTCTTT. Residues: CASSYLGRATEAFF.

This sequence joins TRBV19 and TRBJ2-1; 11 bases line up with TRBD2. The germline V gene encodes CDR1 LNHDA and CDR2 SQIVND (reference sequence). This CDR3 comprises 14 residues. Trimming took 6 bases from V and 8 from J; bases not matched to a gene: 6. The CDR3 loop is CASRRLAGTDEQFF. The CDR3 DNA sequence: TGTGCCAGTAGAAGACTAGCGGGGACGGATGAGCAGTTCTTC.

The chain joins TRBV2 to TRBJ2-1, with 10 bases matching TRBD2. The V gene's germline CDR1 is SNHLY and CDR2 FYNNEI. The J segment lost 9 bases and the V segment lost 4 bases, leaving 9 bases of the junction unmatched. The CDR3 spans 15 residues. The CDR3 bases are TGTGCCAGCAGTGTTGCTAGCGGGGGTCTGGTTGAGCAGTTCTTC. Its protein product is CASSVASGGLVEQFF. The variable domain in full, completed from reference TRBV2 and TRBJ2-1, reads EPEVTQTPSHQVTQMGQEVILRCVPISNHLYFYWYRQILGQKVEFLVSFYNNEISEKSEIFDDQFSVERPDGSNFTLKIRSTKLEDSAMYFCASSVASGGLVEQFFGPGTRLTVL.